The 26 T cell receptor beta chains presented below share a single source sample, sequenced in a study of blood T cells in healthy people across ages. Next came a second PCR, run for about 6 to 12 cycles, which used a sample-barcoded 5' primer along with a J-beta primer mix. TCRdb redid the calling of the 5' RACE reads with MiXCR, one entry per CDR3 protein. The table lists fewer than 800,000 distinct CDR3 sequences, around 20% of them singletons. Sample: blood. The receptors stem from a man between 65 and 80 years old in good health.

This rearrangement joins TRBV20-1 to TRBJ2-4; 15 bases align to TRBD2. V gave up 6 bases and J gave up 4 bases; unmatched junction bases: 7. Per the germline V gene, CDR1 is DFQATT and CDR2 is SNEGSKA (reference sequence). The CDR3 is made up of 16 amino acids. The CDR3 DNA follows: TGCAGTGCCCCCGGGACTAGCGGGAGGCCGAAAAACATTCAGTACTTC. Amino acids: CSAPGTSGRPKNIQYF.

This clonotype occurred a few times. The V gene is TRBV24-1, the J gene TRBJ2-3, with D hard to call. Trimming cost V 5 bases and J 1 base, with 3 bases left between them. The V gene's germline CDR1 is KGHDR and CDR2 SFDVKD. The CDR3 spans 12 residues. The CDR3: CATSVGTDTQYF. In nucleotides, the CDR3 is TGTGCCACCAGTGTGGGCACAGATACGCAGTATTTT.

This clonotype has at least ten counts. The V and J genes are TRBV29-1 and TRBJ1-2, with TRBD1 as a possible D gene (6 bases). The CDR3 loop spans 14 amino acids. Trimming left V 6 bases short and J 5 bases short, with 19 bases between. Germline CDR1 is SQVTM and CDR2 is ANQGSEA. CDR3 DNA: TGCAGCGTCAAAACTCAGGGACACCGATATGGCTACACCTTC. This codes for CSVKTQGHRYGYTF.

This chain connects TRBV10-3 to TRBJ2-4; 9 nucleotides match TRBD1. This CDR3 is 15 amino acids long. The germline V gene encodes CDR1 ENHRY and CDR2 SYGVKD. With 4 bases clipped from V and 1 base from J, the junction kept 2 bases outside the gene matches. The CDR3 spells CAISGQGVAKNIQYF. The DNA of the CDR3 is TGTGCCATCAGTGGACAGGGGGTGGCCAAAAACATTCAGTACTTC.

The rearrangement joins TRBV27 to TRBJ2-2, with D uncertain. V shed 7 bases and J shed 6 bases, with 9 bases lying between them. This CDR3 region has 12 residues. Germline CDR1 MNHEY, CDR2 SMNVEV (reference sequence). The CDR3: CASTPEPGELFF. DNA of the CDR3: TGTGCCAGCACCCCTGAGCCCGGGGAGCTGTTTTTT.

J is TRBJ2-7 and V is TRBV21-1. TRBV21-1 is reported as a pseudogene. This CDR3 is 11 amino acids long. CDR3 sequence reads: CASNEGGEQYF. The DNA for the CDR3 is TGTGCCAGCAACGAAGGGGGTGAGCAGTACTTC.

With regard to this clonotype: A read error may produce the germline difference seen at one junction end. The chain employs TRBV11-1 and TRBJ2-3, with D hard to call. The CDR3 extends over 12 amino acids. The V gene's germline CDR1 is SGHAT and CDR2 FQDESV (reference sequence). CDR3 sequence: CASRLTGDTQYF. The CDR3 bases are TGTGCCAGCCGCTTAACTGGTGATACGCAGTATTTT.

This clonotype appeared a few times. J is TRBJ2-2 and V is TRBV7-2, with TRBD2 matching over 7 bases. V shed 4 bases, J shed 4 bases, and the junction held 6 bases outside the gene matches. The CDR3 loop spans 15 amino acids. Germline lookup yields CDR1 SGHTA and CDR2 FQGNSA. The CDR3: CASSSRTSSTGELFF. Here the CDR3 DNA reads TGTGCCAGCAGCTCGCGGACTAGTTCCACCGGGGAGCTGTTTTTT. Together with reference TRBV7-2 and TRBJ2-2, the CDR3 gives the full variable domain: GAGVSQSPSNKVTEKGKDVELRCDPISGHTALYWYRQSLGQGLEFLIYFQGNSAPDKSGLPSDRFSAERTGGSVSTLTIQRTQQEDSAVYLCASSSRTSSTGELFFGEGSRLTVL.

The chain has TRBV6-1 and TRBJ2-5; TRBD2 matches at 9 bases. Gene TRBJ2-1 matches the end of the DNA better, so the J call may be wrong. The length of the CDR3 is 15 residues. Germline CDR1 reads MNHNS; CDR2 reads SASEGT. CDR3 DNA: TGTGCCAGCACCATGGGACTAGCAGGAGGTAATGAGCAGTTCTTC. Amino acid sequence: CASTMGLAGGNEQFF.

The V call is TRBV5-1, the J call TRBJ1-2; TRBD1 matches 12 bases. Trimming removed 5 bases from V and 6 bases from J; junction bases left unmatched: 11. Germline-derived CDR1 and CDR2 are SGHRS and YFSETQ. The CDR3 sequence is 16 residues long. The CDR3, as DNA: TGCGCCAGCAGTCTTATACCGGGACAGGGGGCGGATGGCTACACCTTC. It codes for CASSLIPGQGADGYTF.

The rearrangement uses TRBV29-1 and TRBJ2-1, with 14 bases identical to TRBD2. The CDR3 runs to 16 residues. Germline loops: CDR1 SQVTM, CDR2 ANQGSEA. V lost 5 bases to trimming and J lost 0 bases; unmatched junction nucleotides: 3. The CDR3 loop is CSVSGLAGVSYNEQFF. The CDR3 region has the DNA TGCAGCGTTTCGGGACTAGCGGGAGTCTCCTACAATGAGCAGTTCTTC.

V and J are TRBV25-1 and TRBJ1-4, with a weak D call TRBD1 (5 bases). Germline assignment: CDR1 MGHDK and CDR2 SYGVNS. The V end was cut by 3 bases, the J end by 4 bases, with 9 bases between. This CDR3 region has 14 residues. The CDR3 reads CASSETGLNEKLFF. The CDR3 DNA follows: TGTGCCAGCAGTGAGACGGGGCTTAATGAAAAACTGTTTTTT. Filled out from reference TRBV25-1 and TRBJ1-4, the complete variable domain reads EADIYQTPRYLVIGTGKKITLECSQTMGHDKMYWYQQDPGMELHLIHYSYGVNSTEKGDLSSESTVSRIRTEHFPLTLESARPSHTSQYLCASSETGLNEKLFFGSGTQLSVL.

The chain employs TRBV12-3 or TRBV12-4 and TRBJ2-7; D might be TRBD1 (5 bases). V shed 5 bases and J shed 1 base, with 12 bases lying between them. The CDR3 is made up of 14 amino acids. The DNA for the CDR3 is TGTGCCAGCAGTCTCAGGGCAGTTTCCTACGAGCAGTACTTC. As protein: CASSLRAVSYEQYF.

The rearrangement uses TRBV9 and TRBJ2-1; 7 positions agree with TRBD2. The CDR3 runs 16 residues. Trimming cost V 3 bases and J 0 bases; bases outside gene matches: 6. Germline V gene data show CDR1 as SGDLS and CDR2 as YYNGEE. CDR3 in DNA: TGTGCCAGCAGCGGCAAGGGCGGGAGCTCCTACAATGAGCAGTTCTTC. Its translation: CASSGKGGSSYNEQFF.

This clonotype was detected only a few times. The V and J genes are TRBV7-8 and TRBJ1-6; tentative D call: TRBD1 (5 bases). The CDR3 spans 15 residues. V lost 5 bases and J 1 base, leaving 9 bases between the germline ends. Germline V CDR1 and CDR2: SGHVS, FQNEAQ. The CDR3 loop reads CASSKQGSYNSPLHF. The CDR3 nucleotides are TGTGCCAGCAGCAAGCAGGGTTCCTATAATTCACCCCTCCACTTT. Using reference TRBV7-8 and TRBJ1-6 for the parts outside the CDR3, the full variable domain is GAGVSQSPRYKVAKRGQDVALRCDPISGHVSLFWYQQALGQGPEFLTYFQNEAQLDKSGLPSDRFFAERPEGSVSTLKIQRTQQEDSAVYLCASSKQGSYNSPLHFGNGTRLTVT.

The chain carries TRBV15 and TRBJ2-5, with D tentatively TRBD2 (6 bases). The J call is uncertain, as TRBJ2-7 better fits the DNA end. This CDR3 has 15 amino acids. Germline assignment: CDR1 LNHNV and CDR2 YYDKDF (reference sequence). The chain's CDR3 is CATSRGGVNVYEQYF. The CDR3 DNA sequence: TGTGCCACCAGCAGAGGGGGGGTAAATGTTTACGAGCAGTACTTC.

V is TRBV2 and J is TRBJ1-1; 12 bases are a match to TRBD1. J was trimmed by 5 bases and V by 6 bases; bases with no gene match: 10. This CDR3 has 16 residues. CDR1 and CDR2 from the germline V gene are SNHLY and FYNNEI. DNA for the CDR3: TGTGCCAGCAGCGCGACCGGGACAGGGGGCCGGACTGAAGCTTTCTTT. Translating gives CASSATGTGGRTEAFF.

At least ten counts were recorded for this clonotype. The rearrangement links TRBV29-1 to TRBJ2-5; D gene unclear. The germline CDR1 and CDR2 sequences are SQVTM and ANQGSEA. The CDR3 runs to 12 residues. Trimming pared 3 bases from V and 2 bases from J, leaving 7 bases between. The CDR3 nucleotides read TGCAGCGTTGACGGCAGGCAAGAGACCCAGTACTTC. Its protein is CSVDGRQETQYF. The full variable domain, with the rest looked up from reference TRBV29-1 and TRBJ2-5, is SAVISQKPSRDICQRGTSLTIQCQVDSQVTMMFWYRQQPGQSLTLIATANQGSEATYESGFVIDKFPISRPNLTFSTLTVSNMSPEDSSIYLCSVDGRQETQYFGPGTRLLVL.

A few counts support this clonotype. This chain uses TRBV20-1 with TRBJ2-1; 10 bases fit TRBD2. The V gene's germline CDR1 is DFQATT and CDR2 SNEGSKA (reference sequence). The J segment lost 5 bases and the V segment lost 3 bases, leaving 4 bases of the junction unmatched. This CDR3 region has 14 residues. The CDR3 region is CSASRLAGDNEQFF. CDR3 nucleotides: TGCAGTGCTAGCCGGCTAGCGGGAGACAATGAGCAGTTCTTC.

The table lists this clonotype with a count of one. The genes are TRBV20-1 and TRBJ2-1; 9 bases agree with TRBD1. The germline CDR1 and CDR2 sequences are DFQATT and SNEGSKA (reference sequence). J gave up 10 bases and V 2 bases, and 9 bases lay outside the gene matches. The CDR3 is 14 residues long. The CDR3 loop reads CSARTGTGSFEQFF. The DNA for the CDR3 is TGCAGTGCTAGAACCGGGACAGGGTCTTTCGAGCAGTTCTTC.

This clonotype was counted between two and nine times. V is TRBV5-6 and J is TRBJ2-1; 7 bases agree with TRBD2. The J call could be wrong; TRBJ2-7 is a better fit for the DNA end. Germline-derived CDR1 and CDR2 are SGHDT and YYEEEE. The CDR3 extends over 14 amino acids. This chain's CDR3 is CASSSGLGGAEQYF. Written as DNA, the CDR3 is TGTGCCAGCAGCTCCGGACTAGGAGGGGCCGAGCAGTACTTC.

This clonotype showed up just a few times. The chain links TRBV20-1 to TRBJ2-7, with D hard to call. V lost 7 bases to trimming and J lost 0 bases, with 7 bases between them. The germline V gene encodes CDR1 DFQATT and CDR2 SNEGSKA (reference sequence). CDR3 length: 11 residues. The DNA for the CDR3 is TGCAGTGGCTCGAGCTCCTACGAGCAGTACTTC. Translated: CSGSSSYEQYF.

The rearrangement joins TRBV4-2 to TRBJ2-3; TRBD2 aligns across 8 bases. Germline assignment: CDR1 LGHNA and CDR2 YNFKEQ. The junction had 9 bases not matched to a gene; V was cut back by 1 base and J by 0 bases. The CDR3 has 18 amino acids. The chain's CDR3 is CASSQVASGSASTDTQYF. In nucleotides, the CDR3 is TGTGCCAGCAGCCAAGTGGCAAGCGGGAGCGCTAGCACAGATACGCAGTATTTT.

In this sample, this clonotype turned up a few times. The V call is TRBV18, the J call TRBJ1-5, with D perhaps matching TRBD1 (5 bases). CDR1 KGHSH and CDR2 LQKENI come from the germline V gene. The CDR3 length is 13 residues. V lost 3 bases and J 5 bases, leaving 8 bases between the germline ends. CDR3 in DNA: TGTGCCAGCTCACCTGGGGGAGATCAGCCCCAGCATTTT. It translates to CASSPGGDQPQHF.

The V gene is TRBV20-1, the J gene TRBJ2-5, with D tentatively TRBD2 (6 bases). TRBJ2-7 matches the DNA end more closely, so the J call is doubtful. There are 15 residues in the CDR3. The V gene's germline CDR1 is DFQATT and CDR2 SNEGSKA (reference sequence). The CDR3 loop is CSARAPGRGVHEQYF. The CDR3 DNA follows: TGCAGTGCTAGAGCCCCCGGGAGAGGAGTCCACGAGCAGTACTTC.

The chain is built from TRBV3-1 and TRBJ2-3, with no clear D. Germline V gene lookup returns CDR1 LGHDT and CDR2 YNNKEL (reference sequence). With 2 bases removed from V and 7 bases from J, the gap between germline ends came to 16 bases. The CDR3 length is 15 residues. In DNA form, the CDR3 reads TGTGCCAGCAGCCAAACACTCACTTCCTTGAATACGCAGTATTTT. Its protein product is CASSQTLTSLNTQYF.